Shown below are 10 T cell receptor beta chains from a single sample sequenced in a study of radiation and T cells in renal cell carcinoma. Libraries were prepared by immunoSEQ multiplex PCR; TCRdb keeps only in-frame clonotypes and omits some of them. The table shows around 75,000 clones, with over 80% occurring only once. The time point here: blood 2 weeks post-SBRT. The treatment denotes: 15 Gy SBRT to primary tumor, nephrectomy 4 weeks later. The material was blood, obtained from a patient whose treatment included radiotherapy and nephrectomy. These receptors were collected from a man aged 60 to 75 with renal cell carcinoma.

The rearrangement links TRBV11-2 to TRBJ1-2, with D maybe TRBD1 (5 bases). The CDR3 totals 15 residues. The germline V gene encodes CDR1 SGHAT and CDR2 FQNNGV. Trimming took off 0 bases at V and 4 bases at J, with 12 bases between the two ends. The CDR3 loop is CASSLEGQRGYGYTF. CDR3 sequence (DNA): TGTGCCAGCAGCTTAGAGGGCCAGAGGGGCTATGGCTACACCTTC.

The chain carries TRBV5-1 and TRBJ2-1; TRBD2 aligns across 12 bases. Trimming cost V 4 bases and J 9 bases; bases outside gene matches: 8. Looked up from germline, CDR1 is SGHRS and CDR2 is YFSETQ. The CDR3 contains 15 residues. CDR3 nucleotides: TGCGCCAGCAGCGCCGCTAGCGGGAGGGCCGGTGAGCAGTTCTTC. Encoded protein: CASSAASGRAGEQFF. Filled out from reference TRBV5-1 and TRBJ2-1, the complete variable domain reads KAGVTQTPRYLIKTRGQQVTLSCSPISGHRSVSWYQQTPGQGLQFLFEYFSETQRNKGNFPGRFSGRQFSNSRSEMNVSTLELGDSALYLCASSAASGRAGEQFFGPGTRLTVL.

The chain links TRBV29-1 to TRBJ2-1; D unclear. Germline assignment: CDR1 SQVTM and CDR2 ANQGSEA. This CDR3 has 14 amino acids. Trimming took 4 bases from V and 5 from J, leaving 15 bases between them. This CDR3 is CSVVTGARNNEQFF. The DNA of the CDR3 is TGCAGCGTTGTTACGGGTGCTAGGAACAATGAGCAGTTCTTC.

V usage is TRBV4-1 and J usage is TRBJ2-1, with D possibly TRBD2 on 7 matching bases. CDR1 and CDR2 from the germline V gene are MGHRA and YSYEKL. V lost 3 bases and J 5 bases, leaving 17 bases between the germline ends. The CDR3 covers 16 residues. The CDR3 here is CASSQRGGRLDNEQFF. The CDR3 region has the DNA TGCGCCAGCAGCCAGAGGGGGGGCCGCCTAGACAATGAGCAGTTCTTC.

V gene TRBV2 combines with J gene TRBJ2-7; D not certain. Trimming removed 2 bases at V and 6 bases at J, with 8 bases between. The CDR3 spans 12 residues. Germline V gives CDR1 SNHLY, CDR2 FYNNEI. CDR3 nucleotides: TGTGCCAGCAGTGAAATCTACGCCGAGCAGTACTTC. Translated: CASSEIYAEQYF.

This clone has a single count. V gene TRBV7-2 combines with J gene TRBJ1-3; D is ambiguous. The CDR3 length is 14 residues. Germline V gene data show CDR1 as SGHTA and CDR2 as FQGNSA. V lost 1 base, J lost 0 bases, and 4 bases lay in between. The CDR3 coding sequence is TGTGCCAGCAGCTTAGGGAGCTCTGGAAACACCATATATTTT. It is translated as CASSLGSSGNTIYF.

This clone was observed a single time. The rearrangement uses TRBV18 and TRBJ2-7, with TRBD2 identical over 7 bases. CDR3 length: 15 amino acids. Trimming cost V 2 bases and J 2 bases; bases outside gene matches: 6. Germline V gives CDR1 KGHSH, CDR2 LQKENI. The CDR3 DNA sequence: TGTGCCAGCTCACCAGTGGGGGAGGGTACCTACGAGCAGTACTTC. Translation gives CASSPVGEGTYEQYF.

This clone has a handful of counts. Here the CDR3 DNA reads TGCGCCAGCAGTGACCTTCAGGAGGACAATGAGCAGTTCTTC. It codes for CASSDLQEDNEQFF. This chain joins TRBV5-1 and TRBJ2-1; D is possibly TRBD2 (5 bases). The CDR3 is made up of 14 amino acids. Germline V CDR1 and CDR2: SGHRS, YFSETQ. The V and J ends lost 5 bases and 5 bases respectively, with 14 bases between them.

The chain links TRBV7-9 to TRBJ1-2; D perhaps matches TRBD1 (5 bases). The germline V gene encodes CDR1 SEHNR and CDR2 FQNEAQ (reference sequence). V was trimmed by 4 bases and J by 6 bases, leaving 15 bases between them. CDR3 length: 14 residues. CDR3 protein: CASSSSMAGDGYTF. In nucleotides, the CDR3 is TGTGCCAGCAGCTCCTCAATGGCGGGGGATGGCTACACCTTC.

The rearrangement uses TRBV6-5 and TRBJ2-7; 7 nucleotides agree with TRBD1. The CDR3 is 16 amino acids. Looked up from germline, CDR1 is MNHEY and CDR2 is SVGAGI. Germline trimming cut 3 bases from V and 5 bases from J; bases unmatched to any gene: 13. The CDR3 reads CASSYTTQGSVHEQYF. In DNA, the CDR3 is TGTGCCAGCAGTTATACGACACAGGGGTCTGTTCACGAGCAGTACTTC.